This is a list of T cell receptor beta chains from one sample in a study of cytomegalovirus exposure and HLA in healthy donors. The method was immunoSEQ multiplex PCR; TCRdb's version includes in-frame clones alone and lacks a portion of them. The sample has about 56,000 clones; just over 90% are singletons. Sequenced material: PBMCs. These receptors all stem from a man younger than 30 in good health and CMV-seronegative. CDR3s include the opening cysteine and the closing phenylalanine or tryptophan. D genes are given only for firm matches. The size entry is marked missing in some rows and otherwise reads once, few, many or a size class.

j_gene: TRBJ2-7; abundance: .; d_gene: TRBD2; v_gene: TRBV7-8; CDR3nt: TGTGCCAGCAGCCCATGGCGGGGGAAGCTGAAGTCGCCCTACGAGCAGTACTTC; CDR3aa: CASSPWRGKLKSPYEQYF
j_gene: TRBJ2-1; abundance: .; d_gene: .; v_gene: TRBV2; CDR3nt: TGTGCCAGCACGGGGTTAAGGTCCTACAATGAGCAGTTCTTC; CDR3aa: CASTGLRSYNEQFF
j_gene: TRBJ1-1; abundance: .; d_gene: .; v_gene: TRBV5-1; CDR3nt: TGCGCCAGCAGCTTGCCCCGGGGGGTTGAAGCTTTCTTT; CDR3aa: CASSLPRGVEAFF
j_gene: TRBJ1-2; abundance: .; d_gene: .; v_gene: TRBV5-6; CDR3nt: TGTGCCAGCAGCTTAATCCCCCAGGCGTCCTATGGCTACACCTTC; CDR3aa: CASSLIPQASYGYTF
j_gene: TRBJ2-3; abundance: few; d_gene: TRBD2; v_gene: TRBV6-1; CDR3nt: TGTGCCAGCAATAAGGCAGCGGGAGTAGTAGATACGCAGTATTTT; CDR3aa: CASNKAAGVVDTQYF
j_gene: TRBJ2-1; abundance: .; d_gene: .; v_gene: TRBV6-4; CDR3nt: TGTGCCAGCAGTCTTCTCGAGACAGCCCGCAATGAGCAGTTCTTC; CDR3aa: CASSLLETARNEQFF
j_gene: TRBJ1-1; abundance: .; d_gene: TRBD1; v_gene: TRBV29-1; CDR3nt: TGCAGCGTGCTGACAGGGAGTGCGGTCATGAACACTGAAGCTTTCTTT; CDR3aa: CSVLTGSAVMNTEAFF
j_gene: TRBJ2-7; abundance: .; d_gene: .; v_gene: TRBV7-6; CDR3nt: TGTGCCAGCAGCTTAGAGGAAGGAGCGAACTACGAGCAGTACTTC; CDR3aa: CASSLEEGANYEQYF
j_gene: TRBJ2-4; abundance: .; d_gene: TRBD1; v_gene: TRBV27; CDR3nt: TGTGCCAGCAGTTTACTACAGGGGAAAGCCATTCAGTACTTC; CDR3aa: CASSLLQGKAIQYF
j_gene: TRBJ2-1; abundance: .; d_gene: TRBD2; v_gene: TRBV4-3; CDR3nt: TGCGCCCCCAAAGGGCAGCGGGGCCTCAATGAGCAGTTCTTC; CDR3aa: CAPKGQRGLNEQFF
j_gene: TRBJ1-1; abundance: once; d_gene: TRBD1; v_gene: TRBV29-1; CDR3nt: TGCAGCGTTCCCACCGGGACAGCTAACACTGAAGCTTTCTTT; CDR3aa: CSVPTGTANTEAFF
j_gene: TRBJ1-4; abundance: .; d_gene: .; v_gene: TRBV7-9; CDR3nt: TGTGCCAGCAGCCCACGACAGCGCTCGAATGAAAAACTGTTTTTT; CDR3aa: CASSPRQRSNEKLFF
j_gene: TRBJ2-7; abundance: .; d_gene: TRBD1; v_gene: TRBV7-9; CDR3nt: TGTGCCAGCAGCTCTGGGACAGGGAATGGCTACGAGCAGTACTTC; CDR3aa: CASSSGTGNGYEQYF
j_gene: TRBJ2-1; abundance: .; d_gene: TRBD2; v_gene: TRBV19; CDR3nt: TGTGCCAGTAGCCTAGCGGGAGGCTACAATGAGCAGTTCTTC; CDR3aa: CASSLAGGYNEQFF
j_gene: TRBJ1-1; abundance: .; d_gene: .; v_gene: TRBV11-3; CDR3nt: TGTGCCAGCAGCTCTTTCGACACTGAAGCTTTCTTT; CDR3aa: CASSSFDTEAFF
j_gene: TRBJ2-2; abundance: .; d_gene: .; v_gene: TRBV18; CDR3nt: TGTGCCAGCTCACCACCGACAGGACAGAACACCGGGGAGCTGTTTTTT; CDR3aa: CASSPPTGQNTGELFF
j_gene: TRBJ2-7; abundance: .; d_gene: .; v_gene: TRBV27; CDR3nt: TGTGCCAGCAGTTTATCGGTACAGAGCTCCTACGAGCAGTACTTC; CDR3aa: CASSLSVQSSYEQYF
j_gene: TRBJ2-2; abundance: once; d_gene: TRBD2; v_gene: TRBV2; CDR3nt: TGTGCCAGCAGTGACCAGACTAGCGGGAGGACCGGGGAGCTGTTTTTT; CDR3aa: CASSDQTSGRTGELFF
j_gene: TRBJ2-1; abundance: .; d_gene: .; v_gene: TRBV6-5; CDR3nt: TGTGCCAGCAGTAAAGGGACAATCAATGAGCAGTTCTTC; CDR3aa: CASSKGTINEQFF
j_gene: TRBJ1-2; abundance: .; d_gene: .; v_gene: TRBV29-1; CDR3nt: TGCAGCGTCGACCCGGACAGCCAAGGGAGCTATGGCTACACCTTC; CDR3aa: CSVDPDSQGSYGYTF
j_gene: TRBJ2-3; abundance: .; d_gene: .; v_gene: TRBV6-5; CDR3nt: TGTGCCAGCACTCCTGGGGGCAGCCCCACAGATACGCAGTATTTT; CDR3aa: CASTPGGSPTDTQYF
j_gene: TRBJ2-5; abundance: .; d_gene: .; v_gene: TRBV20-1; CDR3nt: TGCAGTGCTAGAGATCGCGGGTCCCAGTACTTC; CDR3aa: CSARDRGSQYF
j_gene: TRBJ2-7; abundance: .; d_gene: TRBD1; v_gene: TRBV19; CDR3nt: TGTGCCAGTAGTGTTTCGACAGGGAGTAGTCACGAGCAGTACTTC; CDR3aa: CASSVSTGSSHEQYF
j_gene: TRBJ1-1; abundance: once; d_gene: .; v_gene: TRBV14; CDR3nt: TGTGCCAGCAGCCAAGAAGGACTTGAAGCTTTCTTT; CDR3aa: CASSQEGLEAFF
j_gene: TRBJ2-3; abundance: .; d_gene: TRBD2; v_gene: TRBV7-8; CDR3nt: TGTGCCAGCAGCTCACGCGCCAGGACTAGCGGGAGGTCGCCCGCTAGCACAGATACGCAGTATTTT; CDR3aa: CASSSRARTSGRSPASTDTQYF
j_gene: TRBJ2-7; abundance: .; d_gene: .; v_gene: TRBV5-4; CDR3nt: TGTGCCAGCAGCCCGGAGGGACAGCGAATCTACGAGCAGTACTTC; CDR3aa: CASSPEGQRIYEQYF
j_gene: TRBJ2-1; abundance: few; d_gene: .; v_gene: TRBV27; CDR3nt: TGTGCCAGCATGCGCGGGACCTACAATGAGCAGTTCTTC; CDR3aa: CASMRGTYNEQFF
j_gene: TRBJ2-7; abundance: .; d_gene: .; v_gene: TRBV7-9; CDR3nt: TGTGCCAGCAGCTCTCCTCGGACAGACATTGCCGACGAGCAGTACTTC; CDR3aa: CASSSPRTDIADEQYF
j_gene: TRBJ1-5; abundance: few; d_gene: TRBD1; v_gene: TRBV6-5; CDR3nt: TGTGCCACCTCGGGTGACAGGGCTAATCAGCCCCAGCATTTT; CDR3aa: CATSGDRANQPQHF
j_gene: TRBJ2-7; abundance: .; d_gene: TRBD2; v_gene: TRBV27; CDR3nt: TGTGCCAGCAGGGAGGGACTAGCGGGAGTCTACGAGCAGTACTTC; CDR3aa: CASREGLAGVYEQYF
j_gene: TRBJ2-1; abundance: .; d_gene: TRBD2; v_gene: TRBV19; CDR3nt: TGTGCCAGTAGCATCCTAGCGGGAGGTAGCTCCTACAATGAGCAGTTCTTC; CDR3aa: CASSILAGGSSYNEQFF
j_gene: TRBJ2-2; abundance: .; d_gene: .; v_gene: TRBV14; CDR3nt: TGTGCCAGCAGCCAAGAACTCTTCACCGGGGAGCTGTTTTTT; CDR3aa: CASSQELFTGELFF
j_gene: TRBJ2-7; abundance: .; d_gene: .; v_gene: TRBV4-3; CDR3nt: TGCGCCAGCAGCCAAGATCTTAGAACAGAATTAACCTACGAGCAGTACTTC; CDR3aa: CASSQDLRTELTYEQYF
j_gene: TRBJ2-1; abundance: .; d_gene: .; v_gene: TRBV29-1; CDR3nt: TGCAGCGTTCGGGGGCCGGGAAGCGCGGGAGTCAATGAGCAGTTCTTC; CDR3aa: CSVRGPGSAGVNEQFF
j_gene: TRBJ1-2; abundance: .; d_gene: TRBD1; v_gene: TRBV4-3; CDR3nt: TGCGCCAGCAGCCAAGCTCGGGACAGCTATGGCTACACCTTC; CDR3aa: CASSQARDSYGYTF
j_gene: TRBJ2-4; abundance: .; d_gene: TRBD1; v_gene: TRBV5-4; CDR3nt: TGTGCCAGCAGCTTGGCGACAGGGGCCATTCAGTACTTC; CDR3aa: CASSLATGAIQYF
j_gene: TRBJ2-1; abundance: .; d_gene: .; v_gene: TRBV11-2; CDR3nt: TGTGCCAGCAGCTTAGGCTACCCCTCCTACAATGAGCAGTTCTTC; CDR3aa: CASSLGYPSYNEQFF
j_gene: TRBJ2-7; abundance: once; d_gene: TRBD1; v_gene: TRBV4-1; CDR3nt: TGCGCCAGCAGCCAAGTCGGCAGGGGGATCTACGAGCAGTACTTC; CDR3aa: CASSQVGRGIYEQYF
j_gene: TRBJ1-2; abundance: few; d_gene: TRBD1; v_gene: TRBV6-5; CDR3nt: TGTGCCAGCACCTTCGGACAGGGGGCTGGCTATGGCTACACCTTC; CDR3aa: CASTFGQGAGYGYTF
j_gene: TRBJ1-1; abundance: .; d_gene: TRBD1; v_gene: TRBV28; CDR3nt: TGTGCCAGCAGTCCAACGACAGGGGGCGCTTCTGAAGCTTTCTTT; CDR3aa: CASSPTTGGASEAFF
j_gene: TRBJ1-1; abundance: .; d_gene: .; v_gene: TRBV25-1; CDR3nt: TGTGCCACCAACCAGGGTAGGGGCACTGAAGCTTTCTTT; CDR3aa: CATNQGRGTEAFF
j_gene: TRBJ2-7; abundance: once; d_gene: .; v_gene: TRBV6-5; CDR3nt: TGTGCCAGCAGTACCCCTGGTCTAAGCTCCTACGAGCAGTACTTC; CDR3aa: CASSTPGLSSYEQYF
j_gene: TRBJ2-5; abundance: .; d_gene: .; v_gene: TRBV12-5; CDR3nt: TGTGCTAGTGGCCCGTCGTTGGAGACCCAGTACTTC; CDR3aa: CASGPSLETQYF
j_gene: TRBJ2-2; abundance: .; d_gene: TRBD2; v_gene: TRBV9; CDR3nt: TGTGCCAGCAGCGTAGCTACGCTGGCGGGAGGGGGCACCGGGGAGCTGTTTTTT; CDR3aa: CASSVATLAGGGTGELFF
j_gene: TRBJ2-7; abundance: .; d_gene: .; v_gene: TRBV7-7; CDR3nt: TGTGCTAGCAGCCCCGGACATGTCTCCTACGAGCAGTACTTC; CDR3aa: CASSPGHVSYEQYF
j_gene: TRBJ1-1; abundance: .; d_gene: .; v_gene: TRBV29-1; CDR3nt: TGCAGCTCTGACAGTTCTAATGAAGCTTTCTTT; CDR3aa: CSSDSSNEAFF
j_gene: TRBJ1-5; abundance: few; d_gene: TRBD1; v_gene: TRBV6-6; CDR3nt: TGTGCCAGCAGGAGGGACAGCAATAGCAATCAGCCCCAGCATTTT; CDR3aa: CASRRDSNSNQPQHF
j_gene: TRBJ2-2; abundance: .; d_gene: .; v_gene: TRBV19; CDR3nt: TGTGCCAGTTTGCACCCCGTCTCCAGGTCGAACACCGGGGAGCTGTTTTTT; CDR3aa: CASLHPVSRSNTGELFF
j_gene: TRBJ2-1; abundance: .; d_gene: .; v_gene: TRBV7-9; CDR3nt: TGTGCCAGCAGCCGACTAGGTGTTAATGAGCAGTTCTTC; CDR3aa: CASSRLGVNEQFF
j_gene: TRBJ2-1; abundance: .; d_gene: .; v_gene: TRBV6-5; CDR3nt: TGTGCCAGCAGATTAGCCAATGAGCAGTTCTTC; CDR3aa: CASRLANEQFF
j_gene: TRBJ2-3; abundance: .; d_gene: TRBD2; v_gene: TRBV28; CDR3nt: TGTGCCAGCAGTTTATCGGGGGGGTACACAGATACGCAGTATTTT; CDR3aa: CASSLSGGYTDTQYF
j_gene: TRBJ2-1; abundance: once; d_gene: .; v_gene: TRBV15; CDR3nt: TGTGCCACCAGCAGTCCCACGAGGGAGTACAATGAGCAGTTCTTC; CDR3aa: CATSSPTREYNEQFF
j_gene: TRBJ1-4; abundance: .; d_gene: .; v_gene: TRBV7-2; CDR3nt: TGTGCCAGCAGCTTAGGGCTTAGCGGGTGGGAACTGTTTTTT; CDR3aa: CASSLGLSGWELFF
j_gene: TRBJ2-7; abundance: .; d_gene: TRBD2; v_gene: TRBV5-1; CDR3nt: TGCGCCAGCAGGCTAGCGGGAGCCTACGAGCAGTACTTC; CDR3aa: CASRLAGAYEQYF
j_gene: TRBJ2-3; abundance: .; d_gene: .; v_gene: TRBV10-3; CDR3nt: TGTGCCATCCATCGCGGGTGGGGCACAGATACGCAGTATTTT; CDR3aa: CAIHRGWGTDTQYF
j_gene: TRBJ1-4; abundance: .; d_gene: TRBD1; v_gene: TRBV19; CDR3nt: TGTGCCAGTAGTCCGCAACACTTACAGGGGATACTGTTTTTT; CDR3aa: CASSPQHLQGILFF